This T cell receptor beta chain was obtained from a study of T cells in Graves' hyperthyroidism and ophthalmopathy. This clonotype occurred many times. The V and J ends lost 2 bases and 0 bases, in that order; junction bases with no gene match: 9. The CDR3 extends over 17 amino acids. The germline gives CDR1 MNHNY, CDR2 SVGAGI (reference sequence). It was RNA transcripts that yielded the amplified TCR beta CDR3 regions. Primed by the HTBI set, a first-round RT-PCR was run on the TCR CDR3. TCRdb redid the calling of the multiplex PCR reads with MiXCR, one entry per CDR3 protein. The table lists fewer than 750,000 distinct CDR3 sequences, about 14% of them singletons.

Sequenced sample: blood. The rearrangement joins TRBV6-6 to TRBJ1-1, with 7 bases aligning to TRBD1. The sequence was obtained from a woman aged 50 to 65 with Graves' ophthalmopathy. The CDR3, as DNA: TGTGCCAGCAGTTACCAGGGACAGTTCCCTTTGAACACTGAAGCTTTCTTT. This codes for CASSYQGQFPLNTEAFF.